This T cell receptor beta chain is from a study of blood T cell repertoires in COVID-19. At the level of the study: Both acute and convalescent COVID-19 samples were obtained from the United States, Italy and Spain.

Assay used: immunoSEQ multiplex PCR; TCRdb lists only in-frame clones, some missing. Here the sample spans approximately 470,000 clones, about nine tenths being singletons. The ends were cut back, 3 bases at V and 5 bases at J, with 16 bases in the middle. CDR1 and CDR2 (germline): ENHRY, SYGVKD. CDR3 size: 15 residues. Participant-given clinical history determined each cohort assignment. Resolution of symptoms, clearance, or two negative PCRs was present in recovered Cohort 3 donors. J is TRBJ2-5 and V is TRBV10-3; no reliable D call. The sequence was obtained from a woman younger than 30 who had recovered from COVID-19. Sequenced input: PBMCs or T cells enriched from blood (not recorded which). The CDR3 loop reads CAISDGLPIGETQYF. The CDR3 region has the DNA TGTGCCATCAGTGATGGGCTCCCCATTGGTGAGACCCAGTACTTC.